Shown below are 29 T cell receptor beta chains from a single sample sequenced in a study of CD8 T cells in ankylosing spondylitis. These TCRs are of unknown antigen specificity. Study-wide findings and caveats: A TCR beta motif of under 10 highly homologous variants seemed to mark ankylosing spondylitis blood.

TCRdb recomputed calls from the 5' RACE reads with MiXCR, one row per CDR3 protein. The sample lists some 840,000 distinct CDR3 sequences; 12% were seen once. Sequencing was done on a sample of blood, either unsorted or a sorted T cell fraction (not recorded which). These TCRs come from a male donor with ankylosing spondylitis.

The V and J genes are TRBV10-3 and TRBJ2-1; D remains ambiguous. Germline-derived CDR1 and CDR2 are ENHRY and SYGVKD. Between the trimmed V and J ends, which lost 4 bases and 5 bases, there was a span of 15 bases. The CDR3 runs to 15 residues. Written as DNA, the CDR3 is TGTGCCATCAGTGGATGGCGAAGCCCCGACAATGAGCAGTTCTTC. Translation gives CAISGWRSPDNEQFF.

This clonotype was counted ten times or more. The genes are TRBV27 and TRBJ2-1, with TRBD2 matching over 8 bases. The CDR3 runs 14 residues. Per germline, CDR1 MNHEY and CDR2 SMNVEV (reference sequence). V gave up 2 bases and J gave up 9 bases; unmatched junction bases: 6. This chain's CDR3 is CASSLRTSLGEQFF. The CDR3 coding sequence is TGTGCCAGCAGTTTACGGACTAGCTTGGGTGAGCAGTTCTTC.

This clonotype was seen only a few times. The DNA of the CDR3 is TGTGCCAGTCGGTCCGGGACAGGAGGTGAAAAACTGTTTTTT. Its protein is CASRSGTGGEKLFF. The chain recombines TRBV6-1 with TRBJ1-4; 8 nucleotides match TRBD1. Germline values: CDR1 MNHNS, CDR2 SASEGT. This CDR3 has 14 residues. The J segment lost 7 bases and the V segment lost 9 bases, leaving 10 bases of the junction unmatched.

This clonotype has a count of ten or more. This chain links TRBV20-1 with TRBJ2-7, with TRBD2 identical over 12 bases. The CDR3 spans 15 residues. The V and J ends lost 4 bases and 4 bases, in that order; junction bases with no gene match: 8. The germline CDR1 and CDR2 sequences are DFQATT and SNEGSKA (reference sequence). The CDR3 DNA sequence: TGCAGTGCTATGGGGCTACTAGCGGGGGGATACGAGCAGTACTTC. It translates to CSAMGLLAGGYEQYF.

This clonotype came up many times. J is TRBJ2-7 and V is TRBV7-2; no clear D gene. Trimming removed 0 bases at V and 4 bases at J, with 7 bases between. This CDR3 contains 13 residues. The germline V gene encodes CDR1 SGHTA and CDR2 FQGNSA. The CDR3 region is CASSLAPLYEQYF. CDR3 coding DNA: TGTGCCAGCAGCTTAGCTCCTCTTTACGAGCAGTACTTC.

Many counts were recorded for this clonotype. V usage is TRBV11-2 and J usage is TRBJ1-2; 8 bases are shared with TRBD1. Germline CDR1 is SGHAT and CDR2 is FQNNGV. The V gene end was trimmed by 0 bases and the J gene end by 2 bases; junction bases not matched to a gene: 8. The length of the CDR3 is 17 residues. This chain's CDR3 is CASSLEAFAGGNYGYTF. The CDR3 DNA follows: TGTGCCAGCAGCTTAGAAGCGTTCGCAGGGGGCAACTATGGCTACACCTTC.

This clonotype was picked up a small number of times. V gene TRBV5-1 combines with J gene TRBJ1-6; 7 positions match TRBD1. V shed 4 bases, J shed 8 bases, and the junction held 6 bases outside the gene matches. The CDR3 totals 14 residues. CDR1 and CDR2 from the germline V gene are SGHRS and YFSETQ. In DNA form, the CDR3 reads TGCGCCAGCAGCAGGGGACAGACCGATTCACCCCTCCACTTT. Translated, it gives CASSRGQTDSPLHF.

This clonotype came up a few times. Here the CDR3 reads CASSTGSFSYNEQFF. The CDR3 coding sequence is TGTGCCAGCAGCACTGGAAGCTTCTCCTACAATGAGCAGTTCTTC. The rearrangement links TRBV7-2 to TRBJ2-1; D gene ambiguous. This CDR3 comprises 15 residues. Trimming shortened V by 5 bases and J by 0 bases, and 11 bases separated the two germline ends. Germline-derived CDR1 and CDR2 are SGHTA and FQGNSA.

The chain links TRBV7-3 to TRBJ2-1; D possibly corresponds to TRBD2 (7 bases). V was cut by 1 base and J by 4 bases, with 11 bases left in between. This CDR3 comprises 15 residues. CDR1 is SGHTA, CDR2 FQGTGA, per germline. DNA for the CDR3: TGTGCCAGCAGCTTAATGGGGGGGCTATACAATGAGCAGTTCTTC. Translated: CASSLMGGLYNEQFF.

The J gene is TRBJ2-1, the V gene TRBV20-1; 8 bases are shared with TRBD1. There are 15 residues in the CDR3. Looked up from germline, CDR1 is DFQATT and CDR2 is SNEGSKA (reference sequence). Trimming cost V 6 bases and J 5 bases; bases outside gene matches: 12. CDR3 nucleotides: TGCAGTGCCACGCCGCCGGGACAGGCCAACAATGAGCAGTTCTTC. This translates into CSATPPGQANNEQFF.

The CDR3 loop is CASSPWSPGLASYEQYF. CDR3 sequence (DNA): TGTGCCAGCAGCCCTTGGAGCCCGGGACTAGCGTCCTACGAGCAGTACTTC. The gene calls are TRBV21-1 and TRBJ2-7; the table's D call of TRBD2 was not tested on the DNA. TRBV21-1 is deemed a pseudogene. The CDR3 is 17 residues long.

The sample holds many counts of this clonotype. This chain uses TRBV24-1 with TRBJ2-3; TRBD2 might be the D (6 bases). This CDR3 is built from 15 residues. The ends were cut back, 6 bases at V and 0 bases at J, with 12 bases in the middle. Germline V gene sequence: CDR1 KGHDR, CDR2 SFDVKD. For the CDR3, the DNA is TGTGCCACCAGTTCGGCTAGCGATAGCACAGATACGCAGTATTTT. It translates to CATSSASDSTDTQYF.

This clonotype was counted many times. The chain couples TRBV5-1 to TRBJ2-3; D is ambiguous. V was clipped by 2 bases and J by 4 bases, with 5 bases between them. The CDR3 has 12 residues. Germline V gene data show CDR1 as SGHRS and CDR2 as YFSETQ. Written as DNA, the CDR3 is TGCGCCAGCAGCTTCCCGGCAGATACGCAGTATTTT. This sequence encodes CASSFPADTQYF.

This clonotype was picked up many times. The rearrangement links TRBV29-1 to TRBJ1-5; D gene unclear. Trimming shortened V by 7 bases and J by 7 bases, and 14 bases separated the two germline ends. The germline V gene has CDR1 SQVTM and CDR2 ANQGSEA. CDR3 length: 12 amino acids. CDR3 DNA sequence: TGCAGCGCCCTAAGACCAGGCCAGCCCCAGCATTTT. It translates to CSALRPGQPQHF.

This clonotype showed up just a few times. The gene calls are TRBV12-3 or TRBV12-4 and TRBJ2-1, with 8 bases fitting TRBD2. The CDR3 has 16 amino acids. V trimming: 3 bases; J trimming: 6 bases; junction bases outside the gene matches: 10. This chain's CDR3 is CASSFIGRATRNEQFF. The DNA for the CDR3 is TGTGCCAGCAGTTTCATCGGGAGGGCAACCCGCAATGAGCAGTTCTTC.

This clonotype occurred a few times. The V gene is TRBV6-1, the J gene TRBJ2-6; D is ambiguous. Trimming took 6 bases from V and 0 from J, leaving 15 bases between them. The CDR3 is 17 residues long. The germline V gene encodes CDR1 MNHNS and CDR2 SASEGT. CDR3 nucleotides: TGTGCCAGCAGCCCGTTAACGCTAGGCTCTGGGGCCAACGTCCTGACTTTC. This encodes CASSPLTLGSGANVLTF.

In its sample, this clonotype was seen many times. V usage is TRBV20-1 and J usage is TRBJ1-4; D is perhaps TRBD1 (5 bases). Germline V gene sequence: CDR1 DFQATT, CDR2 SNEGSKA (reference sequence). This CDR3 region has 15 residues. Trimming pared 6 bases from V and 0 bases from J, leaving 14 bases between. The CDR3 sequence: CSAPDSRTTNEKLFF. In nucleotides, the CDR3 is TGCAGTGCCCCAGACAGCCGAACAACTAATGAAAAACTGTTTTTT.

This clonotype occurred a few times. The chain combines TRBV20-1 with TRBJ2-1; D ambiguous. V was shortened by 8 bases and J by 0 bases, with 11 bases between the two germline ends. The CDR3 runs to 13 residues. Germline CDR1 is DFQATT and CDR2 is SNEGSKA (reference sequence). CDR3 protein: CSSHSGSYNEQFF. The CDR3 nucleotides read TGCAGTTCTCACTCTGGCTCCTACAATGAGCAGTTCTTC.

This clonotype came up a few times. V gene TRBV18 combines with J gene TRBJ2-3, with 10 positions matching TRBD2. The CDR3 totals 16 residues. CDR1 is KGHSH, CDR2 LQKENI, per germline. V lost 1 base, J lost 4 bases, and 5 bases stayed unmatched. This chain's CDR3 is CASSPLLAGAADTQYF. The DNA for the CDR3 is TGTGCCAGCTCACCACTTCTAGCGGGGGCTGCAGATACGCAGTATTTT.

The chain carries TRBV7-8 and TRBJ1-3; 7 bases map to TRBD1. This CDR3 has 15 residues. Germline V gives CDR1 SGHVS, CDR2 FQNEAQ. The V segment lost 4 bases and the J segment 0 bases; nucleotides outside the gene matches: 3. The CDR3, as DNA: TGTGCCAGCAGCTGGACAGGCAACTCTGGAAACACCATATATTTT. This encodes CASSWTGNSGNTIYF.

The table lists this clonotype with many counts. V usage is TRBV7-9 and J usage is TRBJ2-3; unclear D gene. CDR1 and CDR2 from the germline V gene are SEHNR and FQNEAQ (reference sequence). The ends were cut back, 1 base at V and 7 bases at J, with 9 bases in the middle. The CDR3 covers 13 residues. The CDR3 bases are TGTGCCAGCAGCTTAGACGCACAAAATACGCAGTATTTT. Residues: CASSLDAQNTQYF.

The table lists this clonotype with many counts. V is TRBV7-2 and J is TRBJ2-2, with D possibly being TRBD1 (5 bases). Germline V gene data show CDR1 as SGHTA and CDR2 as FQGNSA. V lost 5 bases, J lost 4 bases, and 8 bases lay in between. CDR3 length equals 13 residues. The CDR3 spells CASSRGFTGELFF. CDR3 bases: TGTGCCAGCAGCAGGGGATTCACCGGGGAGCTGTTTTTT.

The gene calls are TRBV20-1 and TRBJ1-4; D is unclear. This CDR3 is 14 amino acids long. Germline V gene data show CDR1 as DFQATT and CDR2 as SNEGSKA (reference sequence). The germline V and J ends were trimmed by 0 bases and 7 bases, with 12 bases remaining between them. As DNA, the CDR3 is TGCAGTGCTAGAGACAGGATGATCCCTGAAAAACTGTTTTTT. This gives the protein CSARDRMIPEKLFF.

This clonotype was seen repeatedly, ten times or more. This chain connects TRBV7-2 to TRBJ2-3; D remains unclear. Germline assignment: CDR1 SGHTA and CDR2 FQGNSA. Trimming pared 4 bases from V and 6 bases from J, leaving 14 bases between. The CDR3 consists of 14 residues. This chain's CDR3 is CASSSEATYDTQYF. Written as DNA, the CDR3 is TGTGCCAGCAGCTCAGAGGCGACCTACGATACGCAGTATTTT.

This clonotype was detected ten times or more. The chain has TRBV7-2 and TRBJ2-7; 7 positions match TRBD1. Trimming removed 4 bases from V and 2 bases from J; junction bases left unmatched: 8. The CDR3 consists of 15 residues. Germline CDR1 is SGHTA and CDR2 is FQGNSA. CDR3 in DNA: TGTGCCAGCAGCTACACCGGGACAGTAGCCTACGAGCAGTACTTC. Protein: CASSYTGTVAYEQYF.

The rearrangement links TRBV20-1 to TRBJ2-1; 7 bases map to TRBD2. Unmatched junction bases numbered 14, after V lost 5 bases and J lost 7 bases. This CDR3 has 15 residues. The germline V gene has CDR1 DFQATT and CDR2 SNEGSKA (reference sequence). CDR3 in amino acids: CSAPFRGGGSNEQFF. CDR3 sequence (DNA): TGCAGTGCTCCCTTCCGGGGCGGGGGATCGAATGAGCAGTTCTTC.

This clonotype appeared a few times. The J gene is TRBJ2-1, the V gene TRBV24-1; 10 positions agree with TRBD2. Germline V gives CDR1 KGHDR, CDR2 SFDVKD. The V segment lost 3 bases and the J segment 1 base; nucleotides outside the gene matches: 11. CDR3 size: 19 residues. In nucleotides, the CDR3 is TGTGCCACCAGTGATCCCGTCTCTTCTAGCGGGGGATCCTACAATGAGCAGTTCTTC. Translation: CATSDPVSSSGGSYNEQFF.

This clonotype was counted a few times. The chain joins TRBV2 to TRBJ2-1; weak D call: TRBD2 (6 bases). Trimming stripped 7 bases from V and 5 bases from J, with 12 bases between. The germline V gene has CDR1 SNHLY and CDR2 FYNNEI. This CDR3 has 13 amino acids. The CDR3 here is CASTVGLHNEQFF. The CDR3 DNA follows: TGTGCCAGCACCGTGGGACTCCACAATGAGCAGTTCTTC.

This clonotype came up a few times. The chain employs TRBV5-1 and TRBJ2-3; tentative D call: TRBD2 (5 bases). This CDR3 region has 15 residues. Germline CDR1 and CDR2: SGHRS and YFSETQ. Trimming removed 4 bases from V and 5 bases from J, with 17 bases in between. CDR3 residues: CASSHAGTRGDTQYF. The CDR3 DNA follows: TGCGCCAGCAGCCACGCCGGAACCCGGGGAGATACGCAGTATTTT.